This entry features one TCR beta chain sequence. The antigen is undetermined. This entry is derived from a study of T cell responses to AZD1222 COVID-19 vaccine. Some clones are missing from TCRdb's copy, which holds only in-frame ones; the method was immunoSEQ multiplex PCR. The sample shows some 86,000 clones, roughly 90% of them seen only once. CDR1 is LGHDT, CDR2 YNNKEL, per germline (reference sequence). Trimming took off 5 bases at V and 6 bases at J, with 14 bases between the two ends. The CDR3 has 13 amino acids. Points from the study as a whole: Nearly half of unique spike-specific TCRs reportedly avoided B.1.351 and B.1.1.7 mutated regions.

This rearrangement joins TRBV3-1 (or the pseudogene TRBV3-2) to TRBJ2-7; D is ambiguous. Sequences were derived from peripheral blood, sampled 28 days after the second AZD1222 dose. This receptor was taken from an adult who received the AZD1222 COVID-19 vaccine. The DNA of the CDR3 is TGTGCCAGCAGCTTGGCAGGCAAGCCCGAGCAGTACTTC. It encodes CASSLAGKPEQYF.